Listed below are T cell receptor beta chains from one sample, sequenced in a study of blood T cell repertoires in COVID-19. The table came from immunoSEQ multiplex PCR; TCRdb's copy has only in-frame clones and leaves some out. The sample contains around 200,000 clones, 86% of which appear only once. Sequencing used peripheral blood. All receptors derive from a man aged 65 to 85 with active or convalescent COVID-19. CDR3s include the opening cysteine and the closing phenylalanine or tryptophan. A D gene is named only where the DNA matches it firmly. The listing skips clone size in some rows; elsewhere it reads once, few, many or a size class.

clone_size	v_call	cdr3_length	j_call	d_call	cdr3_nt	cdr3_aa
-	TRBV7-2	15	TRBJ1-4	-	TGTGCCAGCAGCCGGTCATCCGCAACTAATGAAAAACTGTTTTTT	CASSRSSATNEKLFF
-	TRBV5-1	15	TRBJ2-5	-	TGCGCCAGCAGCACGGTGGGGAGGGGGCAAGAGACCCAGTACTTC	CASSTVGRGQETQYF
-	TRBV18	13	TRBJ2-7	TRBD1	TGTGCCAGCTCACGGGACAGGTCCTACGAGCAGTACTTC	CASSRDRSYEQYF
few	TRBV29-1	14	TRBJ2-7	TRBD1	TGCAGCGCCCTAGGCCGACAGGGCGCCTACGAGCAGTACTTC	CSALGRQGAYEQYF
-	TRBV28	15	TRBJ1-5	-	TGTGCCAGCAGCCGGGGGGGTAATAGCAATCAGCCCCAGCATTTT	CASSRGGNSNQPQHF
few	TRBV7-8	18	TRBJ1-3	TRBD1	TGTGCCAGCAGCTCCACTCAGAGACAGGGACGCTCTGGAAACACCATATATTTT	CASSSTQRQGRSGNTIYF
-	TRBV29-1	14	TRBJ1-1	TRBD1	TGCAGCGTGGGCGAGACAGGGCCGAACACTGAAGCTTTCTTT	CSVGETGPNTEAFF
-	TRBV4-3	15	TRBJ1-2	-	TGCGCCAGCAGCCAAAATTCCGGGACATACTATGGCTACACCTTC	CASSQNSGTYYGYTF
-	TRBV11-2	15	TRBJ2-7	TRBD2	TGTGCCAGCAGCCCCCTAGCGGGACAGTTTTTAGAGCAGTACTTC	CASSPLAGQFLEQYF
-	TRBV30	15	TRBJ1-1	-	TGTGCCTGGAGAGGAACCCAGGGGTGGAACACTGAAGCTTTCTTT	CAWRGTQGWNTEAFF
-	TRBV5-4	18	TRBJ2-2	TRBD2	TGTGCCAGCAGCCTGGGACTAGCGGGGGGGCTTGGCACCGGGGAGCTGTTTTTT	CASSLGLAGGLGTGELFF
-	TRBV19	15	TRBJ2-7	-	TGTGCCAGTAGTAACGACAGGTTAAGCTCCTACGAGCAGTACTTC	CASSNDRLSSYEQYF
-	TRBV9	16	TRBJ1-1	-	TGTGCCAGCAGCGTAGTCGGAACGTGGGGCGGTACTGAAGCTTTCTTT	CASSVVGTWGGTEAFF
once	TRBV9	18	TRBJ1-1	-	TGTGCCAGCAGCCCCCCGGGCAGGGGTGAAATGATGAACACTGAAGCTTTCTTT	CASSPPGRGEMMNTEAFF
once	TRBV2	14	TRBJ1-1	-	TGTGCCAGCAGTGTAACAGTCAAAGACACTGAAGCTTTCTTT	CASSVTVKDTEAFF
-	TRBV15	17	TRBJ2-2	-	TGTGCCACCAGCAGGGCAGCGGGACAGGCCTTAGCCGGGGAGCTGTTTTTT	CATSRAAGQALAGELFF
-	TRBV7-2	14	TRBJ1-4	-	TGTGCCAGCAGCTTATCACAGGCGAATGAAAAACTGTTTTTT	CASSLSQANEKLFF
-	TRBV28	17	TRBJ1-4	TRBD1	TGTGCCAGCAGTTTATGGGGGATGGGGACAGCTAATGAAAAACTGTTTTTT	CASSLWGMGTANEKLFF
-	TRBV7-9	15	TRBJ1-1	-	TGTGCCAGCAGCCCCGCGGGGGGGGTGAACACTGAAGCTTTCTTT	CASSPAGGVNTEAFF
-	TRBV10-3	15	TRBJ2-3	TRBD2	TGTGCCATCAGTATAGCGGGGTATAGCACAGATACGCAGTATTTT	CAISIAGYSTDTQYF
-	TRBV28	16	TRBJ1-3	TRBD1	TGTGCCAGCAGTTATAGACAGGGGGCGATTGGAAACACCATATATTTT	CASSYRQGAIGNTIYF
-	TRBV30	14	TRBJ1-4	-	TGTGCCTGGAAGAGACCGGGTGGGAGTGAAAAACTGTTTTTT	CAWKRPGGSEKLFF
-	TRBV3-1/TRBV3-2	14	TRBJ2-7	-	TGTGCCAGCAGCCAAGATGGTCAGGGCTACGAGCAGTACTTC	CASSQDGQGYEQYF
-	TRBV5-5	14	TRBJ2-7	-	TGTGCCAGCAGCCATACAGGGACACCCTACGAGCAGTACTTC	CASSHTGTPYEQYF
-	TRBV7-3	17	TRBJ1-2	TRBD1	TGTGCCAGCAGCTTAGGGGACAGGCCGACTACTAACTATGGCTACACCTTC	CASSLGDRPTTNYGYTF